A single sample is the source of the 10 T cell receptor beta chains below, sequenced in a study of glioma-infiltrating T cells after dendritic cell vaccination. Only in-frame clones appear in the TCRdb table, and some are missing; sequencing was by immunoSEQ multiplex PCR. The sample carries around 90,000 clones, about 80% recorded once. The input for sequencing was blood, taken before dendritic cell vaccination. The origin of the receptors is a human donor with glioblastoma.

This chain joins TRBV30 and TRBJ2-1, with 8 positions matching TRBD2. The J segment lost 4 bases and the V segment lost 2 bases, leaving 10 bases of the junction unmatched. Germline V CDR1 and CDR2: GTSNPN, SVGIG (reference sequence). This CDR3 comprises 16 residues. CDR3 protein: CAWSPPRTSYYNEQFF. DNA for the CDR3: TGTGCCTGGAGTCCGCCGAGGACTAGCTATTACAATGAGCAGTTCTTC. The variable domain in full, completed from reference TRBV30 and TRBJ2-1, reads SQTIHQWPATLVQPVGSPLSLECTVEGTSNPNLYWYRQAAGRGLQLLFYSVGIGQISSEVPQNLSASRPQDRQFILSSKKLLLSDSGFYLCAWSPPRTSYYNEQFFGPGTRLTVL.

V gene TRBV6-5 combines with J gene TRBJ1-3; 8 bases are a match to TRBD1. Germline loops: CDR1 MNHEY, CDR2 SVGAGI. The trim removed 6 bases at V and 4 bases at J, leaving 5 bases unmatched. The CDR3 contains 14 residues. The CDR3 is CASSADRGGNTIYF. The CDR3 DNA follows: TGTGCCAGCAGCGCCGACAGGGGAGGAAACACCATATATTTT.

This clone was found a few times. The chain couples TRBV5-8 to TRBJ2-5; a weak D match, TRBD2 (6 bases). The V and J ends lost 4 bases and 0 bases respectively, with 10 bases between them. This CDR3 spans 14 amino acids. Germline V lookup: CDR1 SGHTS, CDR2 YDEGEE. The CDR3 here is CASSPGTHQETQYF. In DNA, the CDR3 is TGTGCCAGCAGCCCCGGGACTCACCAAGAGACCCAGTACTTC. Full variable domain (remainder filled in from reference TRBV5-8 and TRBJ2-5): EAGVTQSPTHLIKTRGQQATLRCSPISGHTSVYWYQQALGLGLQFLLWYDEGEERNRGNFPPRFSGRQFPNYSSELNVNALELEDSALYLCASSPGTHQETQYFGPGTRLLVL.

The chain couples TRBV29-1 to TRBJ2-1; D remains unclear. With 2 bases removed from V and 6 bases from J, the gap between germline ends came to 11 bases. CDR1 and CDR2 from the germline V gene are SQVTM and ANQGSEA. This CDR3 is 13 amino acids long. The CDR3 reads CSVEQTSGNEQFF. In DNA form, the CDR3 reads TGCAGCGTTGAACAGACCTCGGGCAATGAGCAGTTCTTC.

The chain couples TRBV6-5 to TRBJ1-1; unclear D gene. Germline V gene data show CDR1 as MNHEY and CDR2 as SVGAGI. The CDR3 is made up of 11 amino acids. Trimming removed 2 bases at V and 8 bases at J, with 6 bases between. CDR3 amino acids: CASSYLSEAFF. As DNA, the CDR3 is TGTGCCAGCAGTTACCTATCCGAAGCTTTCTTT.

The V and J genes are TRBV2 and TRBJ2-1, with 8 bases aligning to TRBD2. J lost 0 bases, V lost 6 bases, and 4 bases had no gene match. Germline CDR1 SNHLY, CDR2 FYNNEI. The CDR3 has 15 residues. In DNA form, the CDR3 reads TGTGCCAGCAGGAGCGGGGGCGTCTCCTACAATGAGCAGTTCTTC. This translates into CASRSGGVSYNEQFF.

J is TRBJ2-1 and V is TRBV5-6, with TRBD2 matching 11 bases. This CDR3 comprises 16 residues. Trimming took 0 bases from V and 9 from J; bases not matched to a gene: 8. The germline gives CDR1 SGHDT, CDR2 YYEEEE. The CDR3 spells CASSLGVAGGPPEQFF. The CDR3 coding sequence is TGTGCCAGCAGCTTGGGAGTAGCGGGGGGGCCTCCTGAGCAGTTCTTC.

The chain is built from TRBV10-3 and TRBJ2-1; 13 nucleotides align to TRBD2. V lost 1 base and J lost 0; bases outside the gene matches: 3. CDR1 and CDR2 (germline): ENHRY, SYGVKD. This CDR3 has 18 residues. The CDR3 region has the DNA TGTGCCATCAGTGAGTTGGGACTAGCGGGGAGCTCCTACAATGAGCAGTTCTTC. It yields the protein CAISELGLAGSSYNEQFF.

This clone has only a few counts. This chain connects TRBV6-6 to TRBJ1-1; D gene unclear. Germline V lookup: CDR1 MNHNY, CDR2 SVGAGI (reference sequence). Trimming removed 6 bases from V and 5 bases from J, with 13 bases in between. This CDR3 contains 13 residues. Here the CDR3 DNA reads TGTGCCAGCAGCCCCCCATCGAGAACTGAAGCTTTCTTT. It is translated as CASSPPSRTEAFF.

The rearrangement joins TRBV7-9 to TRBJ1-1, with no clear D. The germline CDR1 and CDR2 sequences are SEHNR and FQNEAQ (reference sequence). This CDR3 comprises 18 residues. V was clipped by 1 base and J by 0 bases, with 18 bases between them. The CDR3 sequence is CASSLVVGLGSLNTEAFF. The CDR3 DNA reads TGTGCCAGCAGCTTAGTCGTGGGCCTGGGCAGTTTGAACACTGAAGCTTTCTTT.